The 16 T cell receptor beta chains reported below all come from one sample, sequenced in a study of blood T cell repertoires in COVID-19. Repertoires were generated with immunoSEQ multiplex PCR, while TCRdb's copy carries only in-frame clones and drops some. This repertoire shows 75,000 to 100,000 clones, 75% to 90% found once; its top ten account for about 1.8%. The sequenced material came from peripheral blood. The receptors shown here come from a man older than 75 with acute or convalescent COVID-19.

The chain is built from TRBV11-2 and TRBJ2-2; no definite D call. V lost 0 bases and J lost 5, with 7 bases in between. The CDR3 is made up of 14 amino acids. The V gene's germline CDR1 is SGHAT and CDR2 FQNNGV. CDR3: CASSLERGTGELFF. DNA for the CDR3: TGTGCCAGCAGCTTAGAGAGAGGAACCGGGGAGCTGTTTTTT.

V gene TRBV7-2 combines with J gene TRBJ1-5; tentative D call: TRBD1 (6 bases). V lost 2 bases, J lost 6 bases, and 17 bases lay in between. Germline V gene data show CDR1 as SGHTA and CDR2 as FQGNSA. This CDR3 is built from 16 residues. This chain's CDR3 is CASSLRGGAEFQPQHF. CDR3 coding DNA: TGTGCCAGCAGCTTACGGGGGGGGGCGGAATTTCAGCCCCAGCATTTT.

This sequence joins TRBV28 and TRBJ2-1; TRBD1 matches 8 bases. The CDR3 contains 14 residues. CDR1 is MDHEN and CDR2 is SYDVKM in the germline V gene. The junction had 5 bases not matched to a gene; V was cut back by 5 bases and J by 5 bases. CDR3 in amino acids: CASSRTGWNNEQFF. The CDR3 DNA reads TGTGCCAGCAGTAGGACAGGGTGGAACAATGAGCAGTTCTTC.

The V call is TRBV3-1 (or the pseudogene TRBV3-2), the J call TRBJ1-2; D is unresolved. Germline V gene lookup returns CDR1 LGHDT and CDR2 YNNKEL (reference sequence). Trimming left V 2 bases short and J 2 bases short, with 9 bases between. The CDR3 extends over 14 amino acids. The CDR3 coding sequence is TGTGCCAGCAGCCAAAGTGGCAGAAACTATGGCTACACCTTC. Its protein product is CASSQSGRNYGYTF.

This CDR3 is CASSPSRDGSGDTQYF. In nucleotides, the CDR3 is TGCGCCAGCAGCCCCTCTCGCGACGGGAGTGGAGATACGCAGTATTTT. The chain has TRBV4-3 and TRBJ2-3; TRBD2 is a possible D gene (6 bases). CDR3 length equals 16 residues. V was pared by 4 bases and J by 5 bases, with 19 bases between. CDR1 is LGHNA and CDR2 is YSLEER in the germline V gene.

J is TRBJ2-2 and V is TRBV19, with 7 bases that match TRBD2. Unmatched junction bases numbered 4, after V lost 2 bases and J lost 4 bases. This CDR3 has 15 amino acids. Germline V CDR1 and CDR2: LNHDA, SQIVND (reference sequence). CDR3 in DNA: TGTGCCAGTAGTATACGCGGGAGTGGCACCGGGGAGCTGTTTTTT. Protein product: CASSIRGSGTGELFF.

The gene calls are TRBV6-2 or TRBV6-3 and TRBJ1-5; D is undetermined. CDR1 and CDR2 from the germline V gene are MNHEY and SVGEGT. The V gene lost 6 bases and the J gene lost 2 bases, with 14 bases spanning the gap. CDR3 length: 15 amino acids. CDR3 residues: CASSPAGVGNQPQHF. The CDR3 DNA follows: TGTGCCAGCAGCCCCGCCGGGGTGGGCAATCAGCCCCAGCATTTT.

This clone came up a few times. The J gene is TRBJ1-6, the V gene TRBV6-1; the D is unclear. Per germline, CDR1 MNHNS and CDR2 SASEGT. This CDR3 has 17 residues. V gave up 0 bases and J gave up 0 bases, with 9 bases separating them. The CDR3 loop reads CASSEAPWSSYNSPLHF. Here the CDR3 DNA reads TGTGCCAGCAGTGAAGCGCCTTGGAGCTCCTATAATTCACCCCTCCACTTT.

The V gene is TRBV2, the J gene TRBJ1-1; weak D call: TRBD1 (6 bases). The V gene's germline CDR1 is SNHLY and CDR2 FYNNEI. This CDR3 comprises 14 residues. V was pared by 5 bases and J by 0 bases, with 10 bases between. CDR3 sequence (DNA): TGTGCCAGCAGTCTTCAGGGGTTGAACACTGAAGCTTTCTTT. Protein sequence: CASSLQGLNTEAFF.

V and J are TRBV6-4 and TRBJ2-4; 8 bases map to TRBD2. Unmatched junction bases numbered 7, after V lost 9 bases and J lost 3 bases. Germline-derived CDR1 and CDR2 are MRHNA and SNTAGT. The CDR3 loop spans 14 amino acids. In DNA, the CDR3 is TGTGCCAGGGGGCGGGAGGTAGTCAAAAACATTCAGTACTTC. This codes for CARGREVVKNIQYF.

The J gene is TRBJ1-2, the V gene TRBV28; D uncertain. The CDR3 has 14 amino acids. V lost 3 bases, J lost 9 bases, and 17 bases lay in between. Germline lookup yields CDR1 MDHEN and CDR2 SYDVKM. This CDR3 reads CASSFSVRSASYTF. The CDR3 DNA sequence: TGTGCCAGCAGTTTTAGCGTCAGGTCAGCAAGCTACACCTTC.

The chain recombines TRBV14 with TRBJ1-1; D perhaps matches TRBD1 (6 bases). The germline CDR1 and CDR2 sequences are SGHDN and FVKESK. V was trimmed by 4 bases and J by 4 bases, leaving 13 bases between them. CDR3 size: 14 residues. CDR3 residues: CASSPRGLGTEAFF. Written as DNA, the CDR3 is TGTGCCAGCAGCCCCAGGGGTTTGGGCACTGAAGCTTTCTTT.

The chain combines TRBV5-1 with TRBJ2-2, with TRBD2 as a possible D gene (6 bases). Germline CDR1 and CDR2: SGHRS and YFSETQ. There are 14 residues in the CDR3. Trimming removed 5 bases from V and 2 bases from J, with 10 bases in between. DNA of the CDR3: TGCGCCAGCAGAACGACTAGTAACACCGGGGAGCTGTTTTTT. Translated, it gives CASRTTSNTGELFF.

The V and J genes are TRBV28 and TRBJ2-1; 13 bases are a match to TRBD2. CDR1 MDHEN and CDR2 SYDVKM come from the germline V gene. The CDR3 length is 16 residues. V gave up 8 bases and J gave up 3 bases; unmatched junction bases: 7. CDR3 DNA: TGTGCCAGCCGAGGGGGACTAGCGGGGAGCTACAATGAGCAGTTCTTC. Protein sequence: CASRGGLAGSYNEQFF.

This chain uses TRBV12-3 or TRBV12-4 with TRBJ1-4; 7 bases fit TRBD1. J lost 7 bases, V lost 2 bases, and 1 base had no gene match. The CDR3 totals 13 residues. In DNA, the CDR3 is TGTGCCAGCAGTTTAACAGGGGCTGAAAAACTGTTTTTT. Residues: CASSLTGAEKLFF.

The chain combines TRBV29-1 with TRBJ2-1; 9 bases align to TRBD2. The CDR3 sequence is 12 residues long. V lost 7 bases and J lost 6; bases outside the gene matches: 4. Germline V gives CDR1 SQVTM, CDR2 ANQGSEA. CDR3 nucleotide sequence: TGCAGCGCCGGACTAGCGCCCAATGAGCAGTTCTTC. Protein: CSAGLAPNEQFF.